This T cell receptor beta chain was found in a study of blood T cell repertoires in COVID-19. Study-wide context: Samples of COVID-19 (acute and convalescent) were obtained from the United States, Italy and Spain. Sample material is recorded as cDNA or gDNA derived from T cells, B-cell-depleted T cells, or PBMCs.

V was cut by 6 bases and J by 4 bases, with 15 bases left in between. This CDR3 region has 15 residues. Germline assignment: CDR1 MNHNY and CDR2 SVGAGI (reference sequence). Under the authors' procedure: From reference gene primer amplification, estimates of nucleated cell counts were derived. Here immunoSEQ multiplex PCR was the method, and the copy in TCRdb shows in-frame clones only, minus some. That table is the source of V, J and clone size, and D and trimming were worked out from the DNA. The sample lists 350,000 to 400,000 clones, roughly 90% occurring once. The chain has TRBV6-6 and TRBJ1-4; TRBD1 might be the D (6 bases). The TCR comes from a man younger than 35 with active or convalescent COVID-19. Sequencing was carried out using peripheral blood. CDR3 loop: CASRGGTGFNEKLFF. The CDR3 DNA follows: TGTGCCAGCAGAGGTGGCACAGGGTTTAATGAAAAACTGTTTTTT.